This is a list of T cell receptor beta chains from one sample in a study of Ad26.COV2.S vaccination and SARS-CoV-2 variants. The table came from immunoSEQ multiplex PCR; TCRdb's copy has only in-frame clones and leaves some out. The repertoire holds some 190,000 clones, with around 85% as singletons. The starting material was peripheral blood, obtained after recovery from COVID-19. The receptors here all came from a human donor who had recovered from COVID-19. The CDR3 runs from the conserved cysteine through the conserved F or W. D genes are given only for firm matches. Some rows have no size entry. The others give once, few or many, or a class for an expanded clone.

>TRBJ2-6|TRBV20-1|.|.
TGCAGTGCTAGTTCACCGGGAGCTTACTCTGGGGCCAACGTCCTGACTTTC
CSASSPGAYSGANVLTF
>TRBJ1-2|TRBV27|.|.
TGTGCCAGCAGTTTATACACTAACTATGGCTACACCTTC
CASSLYTNYGYTF
>TRBJ2-3|TRBV5-4|TRBD2|.
TGTGCCAGCAGCGCCCGACTAGCGGGGGCGGTAGATACGCAGTATTTT
CASSARLAGAVDTQYF
>TRBJ2-5|TRBV19|.|.
TGTGCCAGTAGACTTAGGGGGGGTGAGACCCAGTACTTC
CASRLRGGETQYF
>TRBJ2-1|TRBV5-1|TRBD2|.
TGCGCCAGCCAGCGGGAGCTTAACAATGAGCAGTTCTTC
CASQRELNNEQFF
>TRBJ1-2|TRBV5-5|.|.
TGTGCCAGCAGCCCTATGATAGATTTCCACTATGGCTACACCTTC
CASSPMIDFHYGYTF
>TRBJ2-7|TRBV5-6|.|.
TGTGCCAGCAGCGCCGGGACCTTCCGGTCCTACGAGCAGTACTTC
CASSAGTFRSYEQYF
>TRBJ2-2|TRBV4-1|TRBD1|.
TGCGCCAGCAGCCAAGGACAGGGGATCGGGGAGCTGTTTTTT
CASSQGQGIGELFF
>TRBJ1-4|TRBV7-9|.|.
TGTGCCAGCAGCCCCAGGGGATCTAATGAAAAACTGTTTTTT
CASSPRGSNEKLFF
>TRBJ1-6|TRBV7-9|TRBD1|.
TGTGCCAGCAGCCCGACATCCCTTCAGGGGGCTTATTCACCCCTCCACTTT
CASSPTSLQGAYSPLHF
>TRBJ1-3|TRBV5-6|.|.
TGTGCCAGCAGCTTGGAAACAGCCGGAAACACCATATATTTT
CASSLETAGNTIYF
>TRBJ1-1|TRBV27|TRBD1|.
TGTGCCAGCAGGGACCTTACAGGGGCCGAAGGTCCCACTGAAGCTTTCTTT
CASRDLTGAEGPTEAFF
>TRBJ2-6|TRBV29-1|.|.
TGCAGCGCTCGGGTTGGCGGGGCCAACGTCCTGACTTTC
CSARVGGANVLTF
>TRBJ2-7|TRBV6-5|TRBD1|.
TGTGCCAGCAGCCGACAGGGATATGGGGGCTACGAGCAGTACTTC
CASSRQGYGGYEQYF
>TRBJ2-2|TRBV5-3|TRBD1|.
TGTGCCAGAAGCTTGGGACAGGGCGAACACCGGGGAGCTGTTTTT
CARSLGQGEHRGAVF
>TRBJ2-3|TRBV6-5|.|.
TGTGCCAGCTCCCCATCTGGGCATCTCACAGATACGCAGTATTTT
CASSPSGHLTDTQYF
>TRBJ2-1|TRBV7-3|.|.
TGTGCCAGCAGCCCCCAACAGAACAATGAGCAGTTCTTC
CASSPQQNNEQFF
>TRBJ2-1|TRBV25-1|TRBD1|.
TGTGCCAGCAGTGAAATGGGACAGGGGAATTTAGTCAATGAGCAGTTCTTC
CASSEMGQGNLVNEQFF
>TRBJ1-4|TRBV5-6|TRBD1|.
TGTGCCAGCAGCTTGCTGGGGACAGGGAATGAAAAACTGTTTTTT
CASSLLGTGNEKLFF
>TRBJ2-5|TRBV9|.|.
TGTGCCAGCAGCCCCCGGGGGATCCAAGAGACCCAGTACTTC
CASSPRGIQETQYF
>TRBJ2-7|TRBV28|.|.
TGTGCCAGCAGTGGCACTCTCTACGAGCAGTACTTC
CASSGTLYEQYF
>TRBJ1-2|TRBV6-5|.|.
TGTGCCAGCAGTCCCGGCGGGGCTCGTAGCTATGGCTACACCTTC
CASSPGGARSYGYTF
>TRBJ1-1|TRBV16|.|.
TGTGCCAGCAGCCAAACGCGAGGTCCTGAAGCTTTCTTT
CASSQTRGPEAFF
>TRBJ2-5|TRBV6-5|TRBD1|few
TGTGCCAGCAGTTACTCTACAGGGGGCTCGAAGACCCAGTACTTC
CASSYSTGGSKTQYF
>TRBJ2-7|TRBV11-2|.|.
TGTGCCAGCAGCAGGGGGGCGCGCTCCTACGAGCAGTACTTC
CASSRGARSYEQYF
>TRBJ2-1|TRBV15|TRBD2|.
TGTGCCACCAGCAGAGCCGGGACTACCTACAATGAGCAGTTCTTC
CATSRAGTTYNEQFF
>TRBJ1-2|TRBV3-1/TRBV3-2|.|.
TGTGCCAGCAGCCAAGCGTCGGAGAACTATGGCTACACCTTC
CASSQASENYGYTF
>TRBJ1-5|TRBV7-2|TRBD1|.
TGTGCCAGCAGCTTAGACAGGGGGCTAGGTCAGCCCCAGCATTTT
CASSLDRGLGQPQHF
>TRBJ1-2|TRBV3-1/TRBV3-2|TRBD1|.
TGTGCCAGCAGCCAAGGGACAGGGGGGGTTGGCTACACCTTC
CASSQGTGGVGYTF